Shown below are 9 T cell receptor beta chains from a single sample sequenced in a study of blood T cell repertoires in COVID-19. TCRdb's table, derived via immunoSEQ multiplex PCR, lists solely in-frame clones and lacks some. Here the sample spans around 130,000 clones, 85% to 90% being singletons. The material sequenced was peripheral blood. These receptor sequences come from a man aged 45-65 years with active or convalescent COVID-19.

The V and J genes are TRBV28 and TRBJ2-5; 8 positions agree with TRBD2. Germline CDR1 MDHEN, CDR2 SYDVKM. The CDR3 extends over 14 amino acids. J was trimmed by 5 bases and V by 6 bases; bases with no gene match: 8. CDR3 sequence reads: CASRIAGSRETQYF. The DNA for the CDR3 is TGTGCCAGCAGGATAGCGGGATCAAGGGAGACCCAGTACTTC.

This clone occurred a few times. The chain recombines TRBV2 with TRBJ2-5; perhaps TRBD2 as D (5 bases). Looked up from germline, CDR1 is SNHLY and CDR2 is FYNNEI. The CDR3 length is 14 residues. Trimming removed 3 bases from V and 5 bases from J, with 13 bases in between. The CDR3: CASSDDGNGETQYF. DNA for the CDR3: TGTGCCAGCAGTGATGACGGGAACGGTGAGACCCAGTACTTC.

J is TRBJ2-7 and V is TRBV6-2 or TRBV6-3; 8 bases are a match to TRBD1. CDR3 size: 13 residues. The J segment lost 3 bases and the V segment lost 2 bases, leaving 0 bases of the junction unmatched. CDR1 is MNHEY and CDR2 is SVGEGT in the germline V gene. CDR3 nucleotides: TGTGCCAGCAGTTACGGGACAGGCTACGAGCAGTACTTC. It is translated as CASSYGTGYEQYF.

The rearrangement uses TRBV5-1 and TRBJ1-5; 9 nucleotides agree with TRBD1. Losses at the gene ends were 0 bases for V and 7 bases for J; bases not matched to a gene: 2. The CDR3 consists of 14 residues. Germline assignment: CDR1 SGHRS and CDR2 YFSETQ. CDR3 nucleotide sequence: TGCGCCAGCAGCTTGGGAACAGGGGGCCAGCCCCAGCATTTT. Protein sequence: CASSLGTGGQPQHF.

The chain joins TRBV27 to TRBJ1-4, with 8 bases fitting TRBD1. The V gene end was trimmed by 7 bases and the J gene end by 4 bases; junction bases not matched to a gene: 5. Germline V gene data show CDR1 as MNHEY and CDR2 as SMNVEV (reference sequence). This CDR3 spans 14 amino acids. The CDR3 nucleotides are TGTGCCAGCAAGCAGGGGGCGAGTAATGAAAAACTGTTTTTT. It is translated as CASKQGASNEKLFF.

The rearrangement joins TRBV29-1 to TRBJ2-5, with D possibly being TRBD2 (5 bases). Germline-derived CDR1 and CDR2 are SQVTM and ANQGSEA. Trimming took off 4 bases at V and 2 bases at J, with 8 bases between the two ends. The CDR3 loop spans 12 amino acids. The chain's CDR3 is CSVGEPQETQYF. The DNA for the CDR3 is TGCAGCGTTGGGGAGCCTCAAGAGACCCAGTACTTC. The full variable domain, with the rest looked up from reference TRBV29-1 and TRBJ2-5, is SAVISQKPSRDICQRGTSLTIQCQVDSQVTMMFWYRQQPGQSLTLIATANQGSEATYESGFVIDKFPISRPNLTFSTLTVSNMSPEDSSIYLCSVGEPQETQYFGPGTRLLVL.

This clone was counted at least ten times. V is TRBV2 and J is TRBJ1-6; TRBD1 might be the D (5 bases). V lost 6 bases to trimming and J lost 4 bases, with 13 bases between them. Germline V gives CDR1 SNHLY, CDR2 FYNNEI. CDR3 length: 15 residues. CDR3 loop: CASSDGPGYNSPLHF. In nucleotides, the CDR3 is TGTGCCAGCAGCGATGGCCCAGGGTATAATTCACCCCTCCACTTT.

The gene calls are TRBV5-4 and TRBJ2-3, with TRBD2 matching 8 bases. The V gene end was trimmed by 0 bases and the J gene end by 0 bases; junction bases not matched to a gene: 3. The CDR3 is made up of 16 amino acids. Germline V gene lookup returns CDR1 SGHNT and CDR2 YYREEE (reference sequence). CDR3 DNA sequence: TGTGCCAGCAGCTTGGTATCTAGCGGGAGCACAGATACGCAGTATTTT. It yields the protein CASSLVSSGSTDTQYF.

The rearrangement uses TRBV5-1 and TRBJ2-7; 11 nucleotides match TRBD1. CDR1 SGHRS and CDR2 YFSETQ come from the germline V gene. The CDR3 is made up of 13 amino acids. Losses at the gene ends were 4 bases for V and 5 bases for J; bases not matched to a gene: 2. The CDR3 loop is CASSRDRGDEQYF. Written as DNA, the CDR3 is TGCGCCAGCAGCCGGGACAGGGGGGACGAGCAGTACTTC.